Listed below are T cell receptor beta chains from one sample, sequenced in a study of T cell changes during pregnancy in multiple sclerosis. TCRdb keeps only in-frame clones here, not all; method: immunoSEQ multiplex PCR. This repertoire shows tens of thousands of clones, 90% to 95% found once; its top ten account for roughly 2.5%. The sample in question was peripheral blood, obtained in the second trimester of pregnancy. All receptors derive from a female donor with multiple sclerosis, enrolled in a pregnancy study. Each CDR3 is given with its conserved first and last residue. The order of the fields is J gene, clone size, V gene, CDR3 protein. Only some rows state a clone size, as once, few, many or a class for expanded clones.

>TRBJ2-3|.|TRBV18
CASSPRGQGTDTQYF
>TRBJ1-2|.|TRBV6-1
CASSEIGTIYGYTF
>TRBJ2-5|.|TRBV7-8
CASSLGIVRLGLQETQYF
>TRBJ2-3|.|TRBV10-3
CACGGGGTDTQYF
>TRBJ2-2|.|TRBV2
CASSAERTNTGELFF
>TRBJ2-1|.|TRBV6-5
CASSYNRVDEQFF
>TRBJ1-1|.|TRBV19
CASSLTGTPSSTEAFF
>TRBJ1-1|.|TRBV6-5
CASSYTGRDTEAFF
>TRBJ1-4|.|TRBV28
CASHSGQVEKLFF
>TRBJ1-4|.|TRBV9
CASSVSSLGTRGEKLFF
>TRBJ1-1|.|TRBV6-6
CASSWTGMNTEAFF
>TRBJ2-1|.|TRBV9
CASSVPPLSSYNEQFF
>TRBJ2-2|.|TRBV9
CASSGGMATPRTGELFF
>TRBJ2-2|.|TRBV29-1
CSAGDRNTGELFF
>TRBJ1-2|.|TRBV5-1
CASSSWLRTGTDYGYTF
>TRBJ2-2|once|TRBV19
CASRLLGQGYDTGELFF
>TRBJ1-6|.|TRBV13
CASSLASGVRVQNSPLHF
>TRBJ1-5|.|TRBV29-1
CSAQTLRGQPQHF
>TRBJ1-4|.|TRBV29-1
CSFFSPGNEKLFF
>TRBJ2-1|.|TRBV7-8
CASSFGGGARNEQFF
>TRBJ2-2|.|TRBV5-4
CASSFWDRGTGELFF
>TRBJ2-2|.|TRBV20-1
CSAGRAGELFF
>TRBJ1-6|once|TRBV5-5
CASSLGQGVLSSYNSPLHF
>TRBJ1-2|.|TRBV9
CASSVEGQTRGYTF
>TRBJ1-4|.|TRBV5-1
CASSLAGTGGEKLFF
>TRBJ2-5|.|TRBV15
CATSTGTGIETQYF
>TRBJ2-7|once|TRBV18
CASSPQGFPYEQYF
>TRBJ1-2|few|TRBV2
CASAPGRGRGLDGYTF
>TRBJ2-7|.|TRBV7-9
CASSLVSPRGGPGVRQYF
>TRBJ2-7|.|TRBV27
CASSLRQPSGQYF
>TRBJ1-2|.|TRBV13
CASSSRGGLTF
>TRBJ1-6|.|TRBV28
CASSLFGTENNSPLHF
>TRBJ2-2|.|TRBV9
CASSVVERGPGELFF
>TRBJ2-3|.|TRBV4-1
CASSQDPTRDTQYF
>TRBJ1-6|.|TRBV6-1
CASSERTGENSPLHF
>TRBJ2-6|.|TRBV29-1
CSVAPGQGVSGANVLTF
>TRBJ1-1|.|TRBV6-1
CASSEILRELLNTEAFF
>TRBJ1-1|.|TRBV7-3
CASSLRRGQNTEAFF
>TRBJ2-1|.|TRBV15
CATSRALAGNEQFF
>TRBJ2-5|.|TRBV9
CASSVLAWETQYF
>TRBJ2-1|.|TRBV27
CASSLGIAGGPSYNEQFF
>TRBJ1-2|.|TRBV7-9
CASSSGSPGLGANYGYTF
>TRBJ2-7|.|TRBV7-2
CASSIWTSYEQYF
>TRBJ1-2|.|TRBV7-2
CASSPAGFYGYTF
>TRBJ1-1|.|TRBV6-1
CASSVRLMNTEAFF
>TRBJ2-1|.|TRBV4-1
CASSQGGVGSYNEQFF
>TRBJ1-2|.|TRBV18
CASSPLRTTNYGYTF
>TRBJ1-2|.|TRBV18
CASSAGQGAFDYGYTF
>TRBJ2-1|.|TRBV27
CASSLRDSAYNEQFF
>TRBJ2-7|.|TRBV5-1
CASTGTASPYEQYF